One and the same sample provided the 17 T cell receptor beta chains below, sequenced in a study of identical twins. From the 5' RACE reads, TCRdb called clonotypes with MiXCR, one entry per CDR3 protein. The data show 250,000 to 300,000 distinct CDR3 sequences, roughly 8.7% seen once. These data also formed part of another study, on yellow fever vaccine responses in identical twins.

The sample was CD8+ T cells sorted from blood. The source is a woman aged 18-35 years in good health.

The table lists this clonotype with many counts. The genes are TRBV5-1 and TRBJ1-2; no reliable D call. Deletions cut 0 bases from V and 8 bases from J, with 8 bases between. Germline V lookup: CDR1 SGHRS, CDR2 YFSETQ. This CDR3 region has 12 residues. This CDR3 is CASSLDVGGYTF. The CDR3 bases are TGCGCCAGCAGCTTGGATGTGGGCGGCTACACCTTC.

This clonotype was picked up many times. The rearrangement joins TRBV20-1 to TRBJ1-1, with D possibly being TRBD1 (6 bases). CDR3 length: 13 residues. Trimming removed 6 bases from V and 7 bases from J, with 18 bases in between. Germline values: CDR1 DFQATT, CDR2 SNEGSKA (reference sequence). This CDR3 reads CSALGQLNFEAFF. The CDR3 coding sequence is TGCAGTGCACTGGGACAACTAAACTTTGAAGCTTTCTTT.

The chain couples TRBV10-3 to TRBJ2-2; no reliable D call. Trimming cost V 7 bases and J 5 bases, with 14 bases left between them. This CDR3 region has 14 residues. The germline V gene encodes CDR1 ENHRY and CDR2 SYGVKD. CDR3 residues: CAITEDVGTGELFF. In DNA form, the CDR3 reads TGTGCCATCACCGAAGATGTAGGGACCGGGGAGCTGTTTTTT.

This clonotype came up a few times. The chain joins TRBV29-1 to TRBJ2-7; the match to TRBD2 covers 7 bases. The length of the CDR3 is 11 residues. Trimming at V came to 3 bases and at J to 6 bases, leaving 2 bases not matched to a gene. Germline values: CDR1 SQVTM, CDR2 ANQGSEA. CDR3 residues: CSVEGGGEQYF. The CDR3, as DNA: TGCAGCGTTGAGGGGGGGGGCGAGCAGTACTTC.

To note about this clonotype: A read error may account for a junction end that differs from germline. V usage is TRBV30 and J usage is TRBJ2-1; no reliable D call. CDR1 is GTSNPN, CDR2 SVGIG, per germline (reference sequence). This CDR3 is 14 amino acids long. The CDR3 DNA sequence: TGTGTCTGGAGTGTCGGGTCGGGCCCTATGGAGCAGTTCTTC. Translating it yields CVWSVGSGPMEQFF. The complete variable domain, with remaining parts taken from reference TRBV30 and TRBJ2-1, reads SQTIHQWPATLVQPVGSPLSLECTVEGTSNPNLYWYRQAAGRGLQLLFYSVGIGQISSEVPQNLSASRPQDRQFILSSKKLLLSDSGFYLCVWSVGSGPMEQFFGPGTRLTVL.

This clonotype was recorded a few times. This rearrangement joins TRBV7-9 to TRBJ2-7, with TRBD1 matching over 8 bases. The CDR3 extends over 14 amino acids. V shed 5 bases, J shed 2 bases, and the junction held 5 bases outside the gene matches. The germline V gene encodes CDR1 SEHNR and CDR2 FQNEAQ (reference sequence). Here the CDR3 reads CASSEDRVPYEQYF. DNA for the CDR3: TGTGCCAGCAGCGAGGACAGGGTCCCCTACGAGCAGTACTTC.

The chain combines TRBV5-1 with TRBJ2-7, with a weak D call TRBD2 (6 bases). V was pared by 1 base and J by 3 bases, with 26 bases between. The germline CDR1 and CDR2 sequences are SGHRS and YFSETQ. This CDR3 spans 19 amino acids. CDR3: CASSLYGLAGPRHLYEQYF. DNA for the CDR3: TGCGCCAGCAGCTTGTACGGTCTTGCGGGACCCCGGCACCTCTACGAGCAGTACTTC.

This clonotype was counted ten times or more. This sequence joins TRBV12-3 or TRBV12-4 and TRBJ1-2; D may be TRBD1 (5 bases). Trimming cost V 3 bases and J 10 bases, with 12 bases left between them. This CDR3 is built from 12 residues. The CDR3 DNA reads as TGTGCCAGCAGTTTTGGGGGGGACTTCTACACCTTC. It yields the protein CASSFGGDFYTF.

This clonotype showed up many times. The CDR3 nucleotides read TGTGCCAGCAGGGCAGGCCTCCAAGAGACCCAGTACTTC. Its protein is CASRAGLQETQYF. The chain carries TRBV12-3 or TRBV12-4 and TRBJ2-5; D ambiguous. The CDR3 sequence is 13 residues long. Trimming took off 6 bases at V and 1 base at J, with 9 bases between the two ends.

Many counts were recorded for this clonotype. Here the CDR3 reads CASNMDAREVPEQYF. CDR3 sequence (DNA): TGTGCCAGCAACATGGACGCTAGAGAAGTGCCCGAGCAGTACTTC. The chain employs TRBV11-2 and TRBJ2-7; D gene ambiguous. The CDR3 sequence is 15 residues long. Germline V gives CDR1 SGHAT, CDR2 FQNNGV. Trimming took off 7 bases at V and 6 bases at J, with 22 bases between the two ends.

V usage is TRBV6-2 or TRBV6-3 and J usage is TRBJ2-2; D gene ambiguous. CDR1 and CDR2 (germline): MNHEY, SVGEGT. With 5 bases removed from V and 6 bases from J, the gap between germline ends came to 31 bases. This CDR3 comprises 20 residues. The CDR3 sequence is CASSTNRHLVVTVGAGELFF. In DNA, the CDR3 is TGTGCCAGCAGTACTAACCGCCATTTAGTAGTCACCGTTGGGGCCGGGGAGCTGTTTTTT.

V usage is TRBV6-2 or TRBV6-3 and J usage is TRBJ1-1; weak D call: TRBD1 (6 bases). Germline V gene lookup returns CDR1 MNHEY and CDR2 SVGEGT. The CDR3 is 17 residues long. Trimming left V 2 bases short and J 1 base short, with 17 bases between. CDR3 in DNA: TGTGCCAGCAGTTACCCCTGGACAGCGACGAAGAACACTGAAGCTTTCTTT. Residues: CASSYPWTATKNTEAFF.

This clonotype turned up a few times. The rearrangement links TRBV28 to TRBJ2-1; D possibly uses TRBD1 or TRBD2 (6 bases each). Between the trimmed V and J ends, which lost 5 bases and 8 bases, there was a span of 16 bases. This CDR3 is 14 amino acids long. Germline loops: CDR1 MDHEN, CDR2 SYDVKM. CDR3 sequence reads: CASSDSGANYEQFF. The DNA of the CDR3 is TGTGCCAGCAGTGATTCGGGGGCTAATTATGAGCAGTTCTTC.

This clonotype was detected ten times or more. This chain uses TRBV6-1 with TRBJ2-1; D unresolved. Germline-derived CDR1 and CDR2 are MNHNS and SASEGT. V lost 6 bases to trimming and J lost 0 bases, with 15 bases between them. The CDR3 is 16 amino acids. The CDR3 nucleotides read TGTGCCAGCAGGCGACACACCCTGAGCTCCTACAATGAGCAGTTCTTC. It specifies CASRRHTLSSYNEQFF.

In this sample, this clonotype turned up many times. The chain employs TRBV28 and TRBJ1-2; 9 nucleotides agree with TRBD1. CDR1 is MDHEN, CDR2 SYDVKM, per germline. V was pared by 3 bases and J by 6 bases, with 11 bases of the junction left unmatched. This CDR3 contains 16 residues. The CDR3 region is CASSFWGQGETDGYTF. The CDR3 nucleotides are TGTGCCAGCAGTTTCTGGGGACAGGGCGAGACGGATGGCTACACCTTC.

The chain combines TRBV12-3 or TRBV12-4 with TRBJ2-7; D is unresolved. The CDR3 sequence is 13 residues long. Deletions cut 3 bases from V and 6 bases from J, with 12 bases between. In DNA form, the CDR3 reads TGTGCCAGCAGTTTTTTAGCATATGGCGAGCAGTACTTC. It yields the protein CASSFLAYGEQYF.

CDR3 in DNA: TGTGCCAGCAGTGAATCTGGGGGGGGGACCTACGAGCAGTACTTC. Its protein is CASSESGGGTYEQYF. J is TRBJ2-7 and V is TRBV2; TRBD2 matches 7 bases. J gave up 2 bases and V 2 bases, and 6 bases lay outside the gene matches. Germline V gene lookup returns CDR1 SNHLY and CDR2 FYNNEI. This CDR3 is 15 amino acids long.